What follows are 3 T cell receptor beta chains derived from one specimen sequenced in a study of T-cell reconstitution after alpha-beta-depleted transplantation in children. The authors prepared the TCRbeta library with unique molecular identifiers. Each CDR3 protein is one row after TCRdb ran MiXCR on the PCR reads. Seen here are about 210,000 distinct CDR3 sequences, approximately 17% observed once, and the top ten hold about 41%. The sample was PBMCs, mostly from graft donor cells, taken 360 days after TCRalphabeta/CD19-depleted stem cell transplant. Receptors originate from a male patient aged 2 to 10 who had a stem cell transplant for acute lymphoblastic leukemia, so the T cells may come from the graft donor.

This clonotype was observed a handful of times. V gene TRBV12-3 or TRBV12-4 combines with J gene TRBJ2-1; TRBD2 matches 7 bases. The CDR3 sequence is 18 residues long. The ends lost 3 bases at V and 8 bases at J; junction bases unmatched: 19. DNA for the CDR3: TGTGCCAGCAGTTTTCTTCTTCTGTTTGGCAGAGGGAGGGATGAGCAGTTCTTC. Translating gives CASSFLLLFGRGRDEQFF.

This clonotype has just a few counts. V gene TRBV7-2 combines with J gene TRBJ2-4; TRBD1 is a possible D gene (5 bases). The CDR3 runs 14 residues. Deletions cut 5 bases from V and 5 bases from J, with 13 bases between. The germline gives CDR1 SGHTA, CDR2 FQGNSA. CDR3 sequence reads: CASSATGGENIQYF. The DNA for the CDR3 is TGTGCCAGCAGCGCTACAGGTGGAGAAAACATTCAGTACTTC.

This clonotype was found a few times. The chain uses TRBV19 and TRBJ2-1; 8 nucleotides match TRBD2. The CDR3 sequence is 15 residues long. V dropped 6 bases and J dropped 3; count of bases not matched to a gene: 7. The germline gives CDR1 LNHDA, CDR2 SQIVND (reference sequence). The CDR3 coding sequence is TGTGCCAGTAGGCACCGGGAGGGGTTCTACAATGAGCAGTTCTTC. It codes for CASRHREGFYNEQFF.